These 28 T cell receptor beta chains were sequenced from one sample in a study of CD8 T cells in ankylosing spondylitis (dated by TCRdb to about 2017). Library preparation employed 5' RACE. TCRdb lists the instrument as Illumina HiSeq 2500. The raw public reads went through TCRdb reprocessing: fastp at Q25, MiXCR clone calling, in-frame beta chains kept. Identical CDR3 proteins give one entry, which carries the most common genes and DNA. The table for this sample lists about 69,000 distinct CDR3 sequences; about 5.4% of them were counted only once. The ten largest clones capture roughly 2.3% of the sample. Sequencing input: blood, either unsorted or a sorted T cell fraction (not recorded which). Receptors were obtained from a male donor with ankylosing spondylitis or in good health (not recorded which).

In the case of this clonotype: At one end the junction does not follow the germline gene, possibly because of a read error. The chain couples TRBV15 to TRBJ2-5; D is unclear. Germline loops: CDR1 LNHNV, CDR2 YYDKDF (reference sequence). This CDR3 region has 13 residues. The CDR3 sequence is CVTSRDPGETQYF. In DNA form, the CDR3 reads TGTGTCACCAGCAGAGATCCGGGAGAGACCCAGTACTTC.

On this clonotype itself: A much larger clone sits a single nucleotide away, making a read error possible. The chain combines TRBV5-1 with TRBJ1-2; no clear D. Germline assignment: CDR1 SGHRS and CDR2 YFSETQ. This CDR3 has 11 residues. Trimming removed 5 bases from V and 4 bases from J, with 6 bases in between. The CDR3 bases are TGCGCCAGCAGGTCGCCCTATGGCTACACCTTC. It codes for CASRSPYGYTF.

This clonotype was recorded at least ten times. V is TRBV2 and J is TRBJ2-2; 14 bases map to TRBD2. After removal of 4 bases from V and 4 bases from J, the junction contained 5 bases not matched to a gene. The CDR3 totals 17 residues. Germline CDR1 SNHLY, CDR2 FYNNEI. CDR3 in amino acids: CASSGLAGGQGTGELFF. DNA of the CDR3: TGTGCCAGCAGTGGACTAGCGGGGGGGCAAGGCACCGGGGAGCTGTTTTTT.

Many counts were recorded for this clonotype. This sequence joins TRBV5-1 and TRBJ1-5; 9 positions match TRBD1. This CDR3 is 13 amino acids long. Germline V CDR1 and CDR2: SGHRS, YFSETQ. The V segment lost 4 bases and the J segment 5 bases; nucleotides outside the gene matches: 1. The CDR3 DNA reads TGCGCCAGCAGCCGGACAGGGGATCAGCCCCAGCATTTT. This sequence encodes CASSRTGDQPQHF.

This clonotype was seen repeatedly, ten times or more. The chain has TRBV28 and TRBJ2-7; 9 bases line up with TRBD1. Unmatched junction bases numbered 7, after V lost 10 bases and J lost 0 bases. Germline V gives CDR1 MDHEN, CDR2 SYDVKM. The CDR3 has 14 amino acids. CDR3 DNA sequence: TGTGCCATACTGGGACAGGGAAACTCCTACGAGCAGTACTTC. Translating it yields CAILGQGNSYEQYF.

In this sample, this clonotype turned up many times. The chain couples TRBV7-2 to TRBJ2-7, with TRBD2 matching over 8 bases. Per the germline V gene, CDR1 is SGHTA and CDR2 is FQGNSA. The CDR3 contains 13 residues. The junction had 2 bases not matched to a gene; V was cut back by 3 bases and J by 4 bases. Here the CDR3 DNA reads TGTGCCAGCAGCTTGAGCGGGGGATACGAGCAGTACTTC. This encodes CASSLSGGYEQYF.

In this sample, this clonotype turned up many times. The gene calls are TRBV28 and TRBJ1-2; D is ambiguous. Germline CDR1 and CDR2: MDHEN and SYDVKM. This CDR3 is built from 12 residues. V lost 3 bases and J lost 4, with 6 bases in between. Here the CDR3 reads CASSLGSYGYTF. The CDR3 nucleotides read TGTGCCAGCAGTTTGGGGAGCTATGGCTACACCTTC.

At least ten counts were recorded for this clonotype. Given a much more abundant clone one base away, this may be a read error. The rearrangement links TRBV29-1 to TRBJ2-2; TRBD1 is a possible D gene (5 bases). From germline, CDR1 is SQVTM and CDR2 ANQGSEA. The CDR3 extends over 14 amino acids. The V end lost 8 bases, the J end lost 0 bases, and 13 bases lay between the germline ends. Here the CDR3 reads CSTPGPANTGELFF. In DNA form, the CDR3 reads TGCAGCACTCCAGGGCCAGCGAACACCGGGGAGCTGTTTTTT.

This clonotype was seen at least ten times. This sequence joins TRBV28 and TRBJ1-5, with no clear D. V was shortened by 1 base and J by 10 bases, with 8 bases between the two germline ends. This CDR3 contains 12 residues. Germline V lookup: CDR1 MDHEN, CDR2 SYDVKM. The CDR3 region is CASSLSSAPQHF. In DNA form, the CDR3 reads TGTGCCAGCAGTTTATCCTCCGCTCCCCAGCATTTT.

This clonotype was counted at least ten times. V gene TRBV25-1 combines with J gene TRBJ1-1, with D tentatively TRBD1 (5 bases). V gave up 1 base and J gave up 4 bases, with 10 bases separating them. The CDR3 extends over 14 amino acids. Per the germline V gene, CDR1 is MGHDK and CDR2 is SYGVNS. DNA of the CDR3: TGTGCCAGCAGTGAATCGGAGAGGGGCACTGAAGCTTTCTTT. Translation: CASSESERGTEAFF.

The chain links TRBV7-9 to TRBJ2-1; TRBD1 agrees at 8 bases. CDR3 size: 16 residues. Trimming cost V 6 bases and J 2 bases; bases outside gene matches: 9. Germline CDR1 and CDR2: SEHNR and FQNEAQ (reference sequence). For the CDR3, the DNA is TGTGCCAGCAGTTCCGGGACAGGAATCACCTACAATGAGCAGTTCTTC. Translated, it gives CASSSGTGITYNEQFF.

This clonotype was counted many times. CDR3 sequence: CARSLDKRGAFKETQYF. The CDR3 bases are TGTGCCAGAAGCTTGGATAAACGGGGGGCCTTTAAAGAGACCCAGTACTTC. J is TRBJ2-5 and V is TRBV5-3, with a possible D match to TRBD2 (7 bases). TRBV5-3 carries the ORF label, with uncertain function. V lost 0 bases to trimming and J lost 3 bases, with 18 bases between them. The CDR3 has 17 amino acids.

The table lists this clonotype with many counts. The rearrangement uses TRBV12-3 or TRBV12-4 and TRBJ2-3; D not resolved. The CDR3 spans 15 residues. Trimming cost V 6 bases and J 9 bases, with 22 bases left between them. The CDR3 is CASSRHIRTGRTQYF. For the CDR3, the DNA is TGTGCCAGCAGCCGCCACATAAGGACCGGACGGACGCAGTATTTT.

This clonotype occurred a few times. The rearrangement links TRBV7-8 to TRBJ2-5, with D possibly matching TRBD2 (5 bases). CDR3 length: 14 amino acids. V was clipped by 8 bases and J by 2 bases, with 15 bases between them. Germline V gene lookup returns CDR1 SGHVS and CDR2 FQNEAQ. CDR3 DNA: TGTGCCAGCTCTAGGGCGGGCCTTCAAGAGACCCAGTACTTC. Translating gives CASSRAGLQETQYF.

The sample holds many counts of this clonotype. This chain links TRBV4-1 with TRBJ1-1, with D unclear. V lost 1 base and J 0 bases, leaving 12 bases between the germline ends. The CDR3 extends over 16 amino acids. Germline CDR1 and CDR2: MGHRA and YSYEKL. CDR3 bases: TGCGCCAGCAGCCAAGGTTTGGGCACGATGAACACTGAAGCTTTCTTT. Its translation is CASSQGLGTMNTEAFF.

The table lists this clonotype with many counts. This chain connects TRBV20-1 to TRBJ2-1; D perhaps matches TRBD2 (7 bases). V was clipped by 7 bases and J by 6 bases, with 16 bases between them. The CDR3 has 13 amino acids. Per the germline V gene, CDR1 is DFQATT and CDR2 is SNEGSKA (reference sequence). This CDR3 is CSGIGGQGNEQFF. In DNA, the CDR3 is TGCAGTGGGATCGGGGGGCAGGGCAATGAGCAGTTCTTC.

Ten or more counts support this clonotype. The chain is built from TRBV12-3 or TRBV12-4 and TRBJ1-1, with D unresolved. Trimming shortened V by 3 bases and J by 8 bases, and 10 bases separated the two germline ends. The CDR3 has 12 residues. CDR3 DNA sequence: TGTGCCAGCAGTTTTAGAGGCCGAGAAGCTTTCTTT. This encodes CASSFRGREAFF.

This clonotype was observed at least ten times. The chain recombines TRBV29-1 with TRBJ1-1; D unclear. Looked up from germline, CDR1 is SQVTM and CDR2 is ANQGSEA. V dropped 7 bases and J dropped 2 bases, with 14 bases sitting between them. The CDR3 consists of 13 residues. The CDR3 DNA reads as TGCAGCGGGGGAGGGCAGTCTAACACTGAAGCTTTCTTT. It specifies CSGGGQSNTEAFF.

This clonotype was seen at least ten times. This chain joins TRBV10-3 and TRBJ2-1; 10 bases are shared with TRBD2. From germline, CDR1 is ENHRY and CDR2 SYGVKD. With V trimmed by 0 bases and J by 8 bases, 10 bases remained unmatched. There are 17 residues in the CDR3. The CDR3 loop reads CAISESVERGGRDEQFF. DNA of the CDR3: TGTGCCATCAGTGAGTCGGTGGAGCGGGGGGGTCGTGATGAGCAGTTCTTC.

This clonotype was counted at least ten times. The chain is built from TRBV6-4 and TRBJ2-1; D unclear. Germline-derived CDR1 and CDR2 are MRHNA and SNTAGT. This CDR3 region has 13 residues. V was trimmed by 0 bases and J by 6 bases, leaving 6 bases between them. The chain's CDR3 is CASSDSTVNEQFF. The CDR3 coding sequence is TGTGCCAGCAGTGACTCGACGGTCAATGAGCAGTTCTTC.

This clonotype was seen many times. V gene TRBV2 combines with J gene TRBJ2-4; the match to TRBD1 covers 9 bases. V shed 6 bases, J shed 6 bases, and the junction held 9 bases outside the gene matches. Germline assignment: CDR1 SNHLY and CDR2 FYNNEI. The CDR3 is 15 amino acids. The DNA of the CDR3 is TGTGCCAGCAGGGGACCGGGACAGGGAGGAAACATTCAGTACTTC. Protein sequence: CASRGPGQGGNIQYF.

This clonotype was observed many times. The chain uses TRBV5-1 and TRBJ1-6; D is uncertain. Looked up from germline, CDR1 is SGHRS and CDR2 is YFSETQ. The length of the CDR3 is 17 residues. V was cut by 1 base and J by 8 bases, with 19 bases left in between. Here the CDR3 reads CASSLMVGSYSDSPLHF. The CDR3 nucleotides are TGCGCCAGCAGCTTGATGGTGGGTTCGTATTCGGATTCACCCCTCCACTTT. The variable domain in full, completed from reference TRBV5-1 and TRBJ1-6, reads KAGVTQTPRYLIKTRGQQVTLSCSPISGHRSVSWYQQTPGQGLQFLFEYFSETQRNKGNFPGRFSGRQFSNSRSEMNVSTLELGDSALYLCASSLMVGSYSDSPLHFGNGTRLTVT.

This clonotype was seen many times. This sequence joins TRBV5-1 and TRBJ2-3, with a weak D call TRBD2 (5 bases). Looked up from germline, CDR1 is SGHRS and CDR2 is YFSETQ. The CDR3 has 14 amino acids. V was shortened by 3 bases and J by 4 bases, with 12 bases between the two germline ends. Written as DNA, the CDR3 is TGCGCCAGCAGCTCTAGGACTGGGGCAGATACGCAGTATTTT. It codes for CASSSRTGADTQYF.

This clonotype was counted at least ten times. The V and J genes are TRBV12-3 or TRBV12-4 and TRBJ2-7, with D perhaps TRBD1 (5 bases). V dropped 8 bases and J dropped 5 bases, with 13 bases sitting between them. The CDR3 has 12 residues. The CDR3 spells CASLGRAHEQYF. CDR3 in DNA: TGTGCCAGCCTCGGCAGGGCCCACGAGCAGTACTTC.

This clonotype appeared many times. The chain joins TRBV4-3 to TRBJ1-2; D is perhaps TRBD1 (6 bases). The V end lost 0 bases, the J end lost 2 bases, and 16 bases lay between the germline ends. The CDR3 consists of 17 residues. Per the germline V gene, CDR1 is LGHNA and CDR2 is YSLEER. The CDR3 sequence: CASSQDSGGGGNYGYTF. CDR3 bases: TGCGCCAGCAGCCAAGATTCCGGCGGAGGGGGGAACTATGGCTACACCTTC.

This clonotype has ten or more counts. The V gene is TRBV10-3, the J gene TRBJ1-5, with unresolved D. The germline CDR1 and CDR2 sequences are ENHRY and SYGVKD. V dropped 2 bases and J dropped 0 bases, with 8 bases sitting between them. The CDR3 is 15 residues long. CDR3 coding DNA: TGTGCCATCAGTGAGAACGTCGATAGCAATCAGCCCCAGCATTTT. Amino acids: CAISENVDSNQPQHF.

There are many counts of this clonotype. This chain joins TRBV28 and TRBJ2-3; D is perhaps TRBD1 (6 bases). The ends were cut back, 4 bases at V and 0 bases at J, with 14 bases in the middle. The CDR3 consists of 16 residues. Germline-derived CDR1 and CDR2 are MDHEN and SYDVKM. Here the CDR3 reads CASSSAGGQSTDTQYF. The CDR3 bases are TGTGCCAGCAGTTCGGCCGGTGGACAGAGCACAGATACGCAGTATTTT. The full variable domain, rest sourced from reference TRBV28 and TRBJ2-3, is DVKVTQSSRYLVKRTGEKVFLECVQDMDHENMFWYRQDPGLGLRLIYFSYDVKMKEKGDIPEGYSVSREKKERFSLILESASTNQTSMYLCASSSAGGQSTDTQYFGPGTRLTVL.

This clonotype came up many times. The DNA for the CDR3 is TGTGCCAGCAGTACCATGTCAGGGGGCTACTATGGCTACACCTTC. Translating it yields CASSTMSGGYYGYTF. The chain links TRBV28 to TRBJ1-2; 8 nucleotides agree with TRBD1. The V gene's germline CDR1 is MDHEN and CDR2 SYDVKM. The V segment lost 5 bases and the J segment 3 bases; nucleotides outside the gene matches: 8. The CDR3 runs to 15 residues.